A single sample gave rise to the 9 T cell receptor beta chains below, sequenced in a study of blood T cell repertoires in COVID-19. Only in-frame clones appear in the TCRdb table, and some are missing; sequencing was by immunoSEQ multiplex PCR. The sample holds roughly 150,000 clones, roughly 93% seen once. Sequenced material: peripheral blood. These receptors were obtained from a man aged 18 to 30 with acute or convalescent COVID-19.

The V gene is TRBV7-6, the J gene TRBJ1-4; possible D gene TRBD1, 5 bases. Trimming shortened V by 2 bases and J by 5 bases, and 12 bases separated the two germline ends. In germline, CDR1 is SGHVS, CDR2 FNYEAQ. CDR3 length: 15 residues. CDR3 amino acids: CASSLQSGGNEKLFF. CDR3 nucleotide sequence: TGTGCCAGCAGCTTACAATCCGGGGGAAATGAAAAACTGTTTTTT.

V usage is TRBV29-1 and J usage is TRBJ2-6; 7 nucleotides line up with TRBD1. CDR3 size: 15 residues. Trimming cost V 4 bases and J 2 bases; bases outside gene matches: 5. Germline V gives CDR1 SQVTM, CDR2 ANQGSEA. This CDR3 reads CSVVVGGTGANVLTF. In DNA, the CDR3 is TGCAGCGTTGTCGTAGGGGGCACTGGGGCCAACGTCCTGACTTTC.

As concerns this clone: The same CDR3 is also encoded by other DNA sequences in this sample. CDR3 region: CASSIRRQETQYF. CDR3 bases: TGTGCCAGTAGTATCCGCCGGCAAGAGACCCAGTACTTC. The chain links TRBV19 to TRBJ2-5; D not certain. The CDR3 consists of 13 residues. CDR1 LNHDA and CDR2 SQIVND come from the germline V gene (reference sequence). V dropped 3 bases and J dropped 2 bases, with 7 bases sitting between them.

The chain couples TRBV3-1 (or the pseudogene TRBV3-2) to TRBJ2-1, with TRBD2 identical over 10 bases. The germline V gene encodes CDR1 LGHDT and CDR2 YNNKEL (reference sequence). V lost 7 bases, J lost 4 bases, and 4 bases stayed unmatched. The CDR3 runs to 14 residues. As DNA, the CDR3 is TGTGCCAGCAAAAGGACTAGCGGTTACAATGAGCAGTTCTTC. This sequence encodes CASKRTSGYNEQFF.

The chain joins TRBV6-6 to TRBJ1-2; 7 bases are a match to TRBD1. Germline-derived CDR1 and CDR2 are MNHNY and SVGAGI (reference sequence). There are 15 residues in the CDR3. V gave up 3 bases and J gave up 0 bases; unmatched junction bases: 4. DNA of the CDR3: TGTGCCAGCAGTTATCCGGGACAGACTAACTATGGCTACACCTTC. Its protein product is CASSYPGQTNYGYTF.

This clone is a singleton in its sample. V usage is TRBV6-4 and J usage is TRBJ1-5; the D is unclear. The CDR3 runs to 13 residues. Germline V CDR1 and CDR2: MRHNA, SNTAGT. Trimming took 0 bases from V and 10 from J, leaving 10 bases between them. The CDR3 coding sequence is TGTGCCAGCAGTGACTCCCGTGACACCCCCCAGCATTTT. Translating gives CASSDSRDTPQHF.

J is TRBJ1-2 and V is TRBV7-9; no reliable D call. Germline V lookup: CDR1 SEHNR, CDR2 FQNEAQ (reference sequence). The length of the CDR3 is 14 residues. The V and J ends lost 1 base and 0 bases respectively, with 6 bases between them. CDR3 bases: TGTGCCAGCAGCTTAGGCAGCGCTAACTATGGCTACACCTTC. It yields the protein CASSLGSANYGYTF.

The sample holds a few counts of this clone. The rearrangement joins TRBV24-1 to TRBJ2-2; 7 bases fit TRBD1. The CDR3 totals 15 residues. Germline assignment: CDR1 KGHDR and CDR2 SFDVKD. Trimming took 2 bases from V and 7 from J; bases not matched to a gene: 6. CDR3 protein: CATSDSGTDSGELFF. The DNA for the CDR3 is TGTGCCACCAGTGATTCCGGGACAGACAGCGGGGAGCTGTTTTTT.

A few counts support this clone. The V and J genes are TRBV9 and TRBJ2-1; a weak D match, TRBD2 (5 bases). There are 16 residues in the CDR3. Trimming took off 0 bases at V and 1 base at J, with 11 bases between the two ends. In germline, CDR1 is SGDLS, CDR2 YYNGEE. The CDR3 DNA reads TGTGCCAGCAGCGTAGGGTCCACGGGGTCCTACAATGAGCAGTTCTTC. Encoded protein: CASSVGSTGSYNEQFF. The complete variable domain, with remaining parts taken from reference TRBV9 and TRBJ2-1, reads DSGVTQTPKHLITATGQRVTLRCSPRSGDLSVYWYQQSLDQGLQFLIQYYNGEERAKGNILERFSAQQFPDLHSELNLSSLELGDSALYFCASSVGSTGSYNEQFFGPGTRLTVL.